Each of the 4 T cell receptor beta chains below was sequenced from the same sample in a study of read filtering for tumor transcriptome and immune sequencing. From approximately 430 ng of RNA, a library with molecular barcoded alpha/delta and beta/gamma adaptors was made. TCRdb itself ran the reads through MiXCR, one entry per CDR3 protein. The profile shows tens of thousands of distinct CDR3 sequences, roughly 19% of them singletons. The sample was a population of CD138-negative cells sorted from bone marrow. The receptors come from a donor at least 40 years old with multiple myeloma.

By sample fraction, this clonotype is medium-sized (0.01 to 0.1%). This chain uses TRBV7-6 with TRBJ2-1, with TRBD2 identical over 7 bases. Losses at the gene ends were 1 base for V and 7 bases for J; bases not matched to a gene: 10. This CDR3 has 16 amino acids. From germline, CDR1 is SGHVS and CDR2 FNYEAQ. The CDR3 DNA sequence: TGTGCCAGCAGCTTAGGGACAAGCGGGACTTGGAATGAGCAGTTCTTC. As protein: CASSLGTSGTWNEQFF.

Ten or more counts support this clonotype. The chain uses TRBV6-6 and TRBJ1-4, with D tentatively TRBD1 (6 bases). The germline V and J ends were trimmed by 5 bases and 4 bases, with 26 bases remaining between them. Germline-derived CDR1 and CDR2 are MNHNY and SVGAGI (reference sequence). The CDR3 runs to 19 residues. The CDR3 loop is CASSTLGRGAFLNNEKLFF. DNA of the CDR3: TGTGCCAGCAGTACCCTCGGAAGGGGGGCTTTCCTGAATAATGAAAAACTGTTTTTT.

This clonotype was observed at least ten times. The CDR3 reads CASSPHVAGGTQYF. The CDR3 DNA sequence: TGTGCCAGCAGTCCACACGTTGCCGGGGGGACCCAGTACTTC. The chain employs TRBV28 and TRBJ2-5; tentatively, D is TRBD2 (6 bases). The CDR3 runs 14 residues. Germline V lookup: CDR1 MDHEN, CDR2 SYDVKM. The V end was cut by 5 bases, the J end by 7 bases, with 17 bases between.

This clonotype has at least ten counts. The chain employs TRBV7-6 and TRBJ2-2; 7 bases are shared with TRBD1. Looked up from germline, CDR1 is SGHVS and CDR2 is FNYEAQ. Trimming took 5 bases from V and 2 from J; bases not matched to a gene: 8. The CDR3 contains 16 residues. The CDR3, as DNA: TGTGCCAGCAGCCCCCGACAGGGTCTCAACACCGGGGAGCTGTTTTTT. It codes for CASSPRQGLNTGELFF.